The rows below give T cell receptor beta chains drawn from one sample of a study of T cell repertoires in cytomegalovirus infection. From the reads, TCRdb called clonotypes with MiXCR, one entry per CDR3 protein. The sample holds 90,000 to 110,000 distinct CDR3 sequences; around 28% are singletons and the top ten take roughly 77%. Their specific antigens are unknown. The source was CD8+ T cells from cultured PBMCs, collected from culture after CMV antigen stimulation. The receptors come from a human donor in good health (CMV status not recorded). Some clones in this sample may be carry-over from other donors' samples. The CDR3 runs from the conserved cysteine through the conserved F or W. The D gene is left open where the match is weak. Clone size is given for some rows only: seen once, a few or many times, or a class if the clone is expanded.

j_gene: TRBJ1-4
len: 10
abundance: NA
v_gene: TRBV6-2/TRBV6-3
d_gene: NA
CDR3aa: CASMRGGLFF
CDR3nt: TGTGCCAGCATGAGGGGGGGATTGTTTTTT

j_gene: TRBJ2-1
len: 14
abundance: NA
v_gene: TRBV20-1
d_gene: TRBD2
CDR3aa: CSQQTSGIYNEQFF
CDR3nt: TGCAGTCAACAGACTAGCGGCATATACAATGAGCAGTTCTTC

j_gene: TRBJ2-1
len: 18
abundance: many
v_gene: TRBV12-3/TRBV12-4
d_gene: NA
CDR3aa: CASSLKVGGLDSYNEQFF
CDR3nt: TGTGCCAGCAGTTTAAAGGTTGGCGGCCTAGACTCCTACAATGAGCAGTTCTTC

j_gene: TRBJ2-1
len: 14
abundance: NA
v_gene: TRBV7-8
d_gene: TRBD1
CDR3aa: CASRRGQGLNEQFF
CDR3nt: TGTGCCAGCCGCAGGGGGCAGGGCCTCAATGAGCAGTTCTTC

j_gene: TRBJ2-7
len: 12
abundance: NA
v_gene: TRBV7-9
d_gene: TRBD1
CDR3aa: CASRQGAGEQYF
CDR3nt: TGTGCCAGCCGGCAGGGGGCGGGGGAGCAGTACTTC

j_gene: TRBJ2-2
len: 16
abundance: many
v_gene: TRBV7-6
d_gene: TRBD1
CDR3aa: CASISSGTASTGELFF
CDR3nt: TGTGCCAGCATATCGTCCGGGACAGCCTCCACCGGGGAGCTGTTTTTT

j_gene: TRBJ2-5
len: 17
abundance: many
v_gene: TRBV2
d_gene: NA
CDR3aa: CASSEALGGEDQETQYF
CDR3nt: TGTGCCAGCAGTGAAGCGCTTGGCGGGGAAGACCAAGAGACCCAGTACTTC

j_gene: TRBJ1-1
len: 13
abundance: NA
v_gene: TRBV7-6
d_gene: TRBD1
CDR3aa: CASREQGATEAFF
CDR3nt: TGTGCCAGCAGGGAACAGGGGGCCACTGAAGCTTTCTTT

j_gene: TRBJ2-2
len: 18
abundance: many
v_gene: TRBV12-3/TRBV12-4
d_gene: NA
CDR3aa: CASSLAIFQRGGTGELFF
CDR3nt: TGTGCCAGCAGTTTAGCTATATTCCAAAGGGGTGGCACCGGGGAGCTGTTTTTT

j_gene: TRBJ1-2
len: 14
abundance: many
v_gene: TRBV12-3/TRBV12-4
d_gene: NA
CDR3aa: CASSLPAGYYGYTF
CDR3nt: TGTGCCAGCAGTTTACCGGCAGGGTACTATGGCTACACCTTC

j_gene: TRBJ1-3
len: 14
abundance: few
v_gene: TRBV20-1
d_gene: NA
CDR3aa: CSARDWDGPGTIYF
CDR3nt: TGCAGTGCTAGAGATTGGGACGGGCCGGGCACCATATATTTT

j_gene: TRBJ2-7
len: 14
abundance: many
v_gene: TRBV7-8
d_gene: NA
CDR3aa: CASSYATGNYEQYF
CDR3nt: TGTGCCAGCAGCTATGCTACCGGGAACTACGAGCAGTACTTC

j_gene: TRBJ1-5
len: 15
abundance: NA
v_gene: TRBV6-2/TRBV6-3
d_gene: NA
CDR3aa: CASTPDFYSNQPQHF
CDR3nt: TGTGCCAGCACGCCGGATTTTTATAGCAATCAGCCCCAGCATTTT

j_gene: TRBJ2-3
len: 16
abundance: many
v_gene: TRBV7-9
d_gene: NA
CDR3aa: CASSLVDTVRTDTQYF
CDR3nt: TGTGCCAGCAGCTTAGTTGACACAGTGCGCACAGATACGCAGTATTTT

j_gene: TRBJ1-2
len: 16
abundance: few
v_gene: TRBV5-1
d_gene: NA
CDR3aa: CASSPIVGEVGYGYTF
CDR3nt: TGCGCCAGCAGCCCCATTGTGGGGGAAGTGGGCTATGGCTACACCTTC

j_gene: TRBJ2-3
len: 16
abundance: NA
v_gene: TRBV6-2/TRBV6-3
d_gene: TRBD2
CDR3aa: CASSRTTAGDTDTQYF
CDR3nt: TGTGCCAGCAGTCGTACCACAGCGGGGGACACAGATACGCAGTATTTT

j_gene: TRBJ2-7
len: 14
abundance: many
v_gene: TRBV7-6
d_gene: NA
CDR3aa: CASSLDGTGGEQYF
CDR3nt: TGTGCCAGCAGCTTAGATGGGACTGGGGGCGAGCAGTACTTC

j_gene: TRBJ2-1
len: 16
abundance: few
v_gene: TRBV12-3/TRBV12-4
d_gene: NA
CDR3aa: CASTVTGTSSYNEQFF
CDR3nt: TGTGCCAGCACTGTGACGGGGACAAGCTCCTACAATGAGCAGTTCTTC

j_gene: TRBJ1-2
len: 14
abundance: NA
v_gene: TRBV5-1
d_gene: NA
CDR3aa: CASSEQGWDYGYTF
CDR3nt: TGCGCCAGCTCTGAACAGGGTTGGGACTATGGCTACACCTTC

j_gene: TRBJ2-2
len: 14
abundance: NA
v_gene: TRBV27
d_gene: TRBD2
CDR3aa: CASSWTSGTGELFF
CDR3nt: TGTGCCAGCAGCTGGACTAGCGGGACCGGGGAGCTGTTTTTT

j_gene: TRBJ1-6
len: 16
abundance: NA
v_gene: TRBV20-1
d_gene: NA
CDR3aa: CSARDEEEPPLSPLHF
CDR3nt: TGCAGTGCTAGAGATGAGGAGGAGCCACCACTATCACCCCTCCACTTT

j_gene: TRBJ2-7
len: 15
abundance: NA
v_gene: TRBV12-3/TRBV12-4
d_gene: TRBD2
CDR3aa: CANRPDGEGTYEQYF
CDR3nt: TGTGCCAACAGACCCGACGGGGAGGGTACCTACGAGCAGTACTTC

j_gene: TRBJ2-1
len: 13
abundance: NA
v_gene: TRBV7-3
d_gene: NA
CDR3aa: CASSWGGHNEQFF
CDR3nt: TGTGCCAGCAGCTGGGGGGGCCACAATGAGCAGTTCTTC

j_gene: TRBJ2-5
len: 10
abundance: few
v_gene: TRBV28
d_gene: NA
CDR3aa: CASSEETQYF
CDR3nt: TGTGCCAGCAGTGAGGAGACCCAGTACTTC

j_gene: TRBJ2-3
len: 13
abundance: few
v_gene: TRBV6-5
d_gene: TRBD2
CDR3aa: CASRPRLAGEQYF
CDR3nt: TGTGCCAGCAGGCCACGACTAGCGGGCGAGCAGTATTTT

j_gene: TRBJ1-2
len: 14
abundance: few
v_gene: TRBV5-6
d_gene: NA
CDR3aa: CASSSPIVLYGYTF
CDR3nt: TGTGCCAGCAGCTCGCCGATCGTCCTCTATGGCTACACCTTC

j_gene: TRBJ2-1
len: 16
abundance: NA
v_gene: TRBV7-8
d_gene: NA
CDR3aa: CASSHGPYLPHNEQFF
CDR3nt: TGTGCCAGCAGCCACGGCCCTTACCTCCCCCACAATGAGCAGTTCTTC

j_gene: TRBJ2-5
len: 15
abundance: few
v_gene: TRBV19
d_gene: NA
CDR3aa: CASSPLWTLGETQYF
CDR3nt: TGTGCCAGTAGTCCCCTCTGGACCCTAGGGGAGACCCAGTACTTC

j_gene: TRBJ2-1
len: 14
abundance: NA
v_gene: TRBV27
d_gene: TRBD2
CDR3aa: CASRPGTGGNEQFF
CDR3nt: TGTGCCAGCAGGCCCGGGACGGGAGGAAATGAGCAGTTCTTC

j_gene: TRBJ1-5
len: 13
abundance: NA
v_gene: TRBV12-3/TRBV12-4
d_gene: TRBD1
CDR3aa: CASMTGSNQPQHF
CDR3nt: TGTGCCAGCATGACAGGGAGCAATCAGCCCCAGCATTTT

j_gene: TRBJ2-2
len: 14
abundance: few
v_gene: TRBV18
d_gene: NA
CDR3aa: CASSGGANTGELFF
CDR3nt: TGTGCCAGCTCAGGGGGAGCGAACACCGGGGAGCTGTTTTTT

j_gene: TRBJ2-7
len: 13
abundance: NA
v_gene: TRBV9
d_gene: TRBD1
CDR3aa: CASSSDRVGEQYF
CDR3nt: TGTGCCAGCAGCAGTGACAGGGTCGGCGAGCAGTACTTC

j_gene: TRBJ2-7
len: 14
abundance: few
v_gene: TRBV6-1
d_gene: NA
CDR3aa: CASSDTPSSYEQYF
CDR3nt: TGTGCCAGCAGTGACACCCCCTCCTCCTACGAGCAGTACTTC

j_gene: TRBJ1-5
len: 12
abundance: NA
v_gene: TRBV7-9
d_gene: NA
CDR3aa: CASSLASQPQHF
CDR3nt: TGTGCCAGCAGCCTAGCGAGTCAGCCCCAGCATTTT

j_gene: TRBJ2-1
len: 11
abundance: NA
v_gene: TRBV19
d_gene: NA
CDR3aa: CASSANNEQFF
CDR3nt: TGTGCCAGTAGTGCGAACAATGAGCAGTTCTTC

j_gene: TRBJ1-2
len: 12
abundance: NA
v_gene: TRBV6-1
d_gene: NA
CDR3aa: CASSIEGVGYTF
CDR3nt: TGTGCCAGCAGTATTGAAGGGGTAGGCTACACCTTC

j_gene: TRBJ2-7
len: 14
abundance: few
v_gene: TRBV7-9
d_gene: NA
CDR3aa: CASSVSGPGDEQYF
CDR3nt: TGTGCCAGCAGCGTCAGTGGGCCAGGGGACGAGCAGTACTTC

j_gene: TRBJ1-1
len: 13
abundance: NA
v_gene: TRBV20-1
d_gene: NA
CDR3aa: CSARDLQDTEAFF
CDR3nt: TGCAGTGCTAGAGATCTACAGGACACTGAAGCTTTCTTT

j_gene: TRBJ1-1
len: 13
abundance: NA
v_gene: TRBV20-1
d_gene: NA
CDR3aa: CSARDWENTEAFF
CDR3nt: TGCAGTGCTAGAGATTGGGAGAACACTGAAGCTTTCTTT

j_gene: TRBJ2-1
len: 15
abundance: NA
v_gene: TRBV6-1
d_gene: TRBD2
CDR3aa: CASRGLAGGRSEQFF
CDR3nt: TGTGCCAGCAGAGGACTAGCGGGGGGTCGGAGTGAGCAGTTCTTC

j_gene: TRBJ2-3
len: 15
abundance: NA
v_gene: TRBV7-8
d_gene: NA
CDR3aa: CASSLRRVPTDTQYF
CDR3nt: TGTGCCAGCAGCTTACGTCGAGTACCCACAGATACGCAGTATTTT

j_gene: TRBJ1-5
len: 16
abundance: few
v_gene: TRBV12-3/TRBV12-4
d_gene: TRBD1
CDR3aa: CASSLAATGVGQPQHF
CDR3nt: TGTGCCAGCAGTTTAGCAGCAACAGGGGTGGGTCAGCCCCAGCATTTT

j_gene: TRBJ2-7
len: 14
abundance: NA
v_gene: TRBV27
d_gene: TRBD2
CDR3aa: CASSFSGGGSEQYF
CDR3nt: TGTGCCAGCAGTTTTAGCGGGGGGGGATCCGAGCAGTACTTC

j_gene: TRBJ2-1
len: 16
abundance: NA
v_gene: TRBV19
d_gene: NA
CDR3aa: CASSIRTTSSYNEQFF
CDR3nt: TGTGCCAGTAGTATACGAACTACTAGCTCCTACAATGAGCAGTTCTTC

j_gene: TRBJ2-5
len: 16
abundance: many
v_gene: TRBV4-1
d_gene: TRBD2
CDR3aa: CASSQSTSGVQETQYF
CDR3nt: TGCGCCAGCAGCCAATCCACTAGCGGGGTGCAAGAGACCCAGTACTTC

j_gene: TRBJ2-5
len: 13
abundance: few
v_gene: TRBV5-6
d_gene: TRBD2
CDR3aa: CASSFASGGTQYF
CDR3nt: TGTGCCAGCAGCTTTGCTAGCGGGGGGACCCAGTACTTC

j_gene: TRBJ2-2
len: 15
abundance: NA
v_gene: TRBV2
d_gene: NA
CDR3aa: CASSEGQGGTGELFF
CDR3nt: TGTGCCAGCAGTGAGGGCCAGGGTGGGACCGGGGAGCTGTTTTTT

j_gene: TRBJ2-2
len: 15
abundance: many
v_gene: TRBV7-2
d_gene: NA
CDR3aa: CASSVGLVNTGELFF
CDR3nt: TGTGCCAGCAGCGTTGGACTGGTAAACACCGGGGAGCTGTTTTTT

j_gene: TRBJ2-7
len: 18
abundance: few
v_gene: TRBV5-1
d_gene: TRBD1
CDR3aa: CASSLDTGASSYSYEQYF
CDR3nt: TGCGCCAGCAGCTTGGATACAGGGGCATCATCTTACTCCTACGAGCAGTACTTC

j_gene: TRBJ2-1
len: 14
abundance: NA
v_gene: TRBV15
d_gene: NA
CDR3aa: CATSRVFGNREQFF
CDR3nt: TGTGCCACCAGCAGAGTCTTTGGGAATCGGGAGCAGTTCTTC

j_gene: TRBJ2-7
len: 16
abundance: few
v_gene: TRBV6-2/TRBV6-3
d_gene: TRBD1
CDR3aa: CASSYFAGTGDYEQYF
CDR3nt: TGTGCCAGCAGTTATTTCGCCGGGACAGGGGACTACGAGCAGTACTTC

j_gene: TRBJ2-3
len: 12
abundance: many
v_gene: TRBV7-8
d_gene: NA
CDR3aa: CASSALRDTQYF
CDR3nt: TGTGCCAGCAGCGCCCTCAGGGATACGCAGTATTTT

j_gene: TRBJ2-3
len: 16
abundance: NA
v_gene: TRBV20-1
d_gene: TRBD2
CDR3aa: CSAPAGESSGTDTQYF
CDR3nt: TGCAGTGCCCCAGCGGGAGAAAGCTCCGGCACAGATACGCAGTATTTT

j_gene: TRBJ1-1
len: 12
abundance: NA
v_gene: TRBV11-1
d_gene: NA
CDR3aa: CASSQFNTEAFF
CDR3nt: TGTGCCAGCAGCCAATTTAACACTGAAGCTTTCTTT

j_gene: TRBJ2-2
len: 15
abundance: many
v_gene: TRBV5-1
d_gene: NA
CDR3aa: CASSLVFDVSGELFF
CDR3nt: TGCGCCAGCAGCTTGGTGTTTGACGTTTCGGGGGAGCTGTTTTTT

j_gene: TRBJ1-1
len: 21
abundance: NA
v_gene: TRBV7-2
d_gene: NA
CDR3aa: CASSLAPATDHNTKMNTEAFF
CDR3nt: TGTGCCAGCAGCTTAGCGCCGGCGACAGACCACAACACAAAGATGAACACTGAAGCTTTCTTT